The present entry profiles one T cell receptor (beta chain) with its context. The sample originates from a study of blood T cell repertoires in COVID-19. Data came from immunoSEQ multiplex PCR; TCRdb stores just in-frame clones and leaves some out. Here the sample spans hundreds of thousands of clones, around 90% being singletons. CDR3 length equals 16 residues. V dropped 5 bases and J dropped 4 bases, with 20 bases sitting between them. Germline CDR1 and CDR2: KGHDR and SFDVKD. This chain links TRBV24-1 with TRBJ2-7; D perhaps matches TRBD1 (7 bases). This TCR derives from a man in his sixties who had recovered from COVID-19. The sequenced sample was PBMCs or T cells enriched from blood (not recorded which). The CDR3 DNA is TGTGCCACCAGTGCTGGGACAGAGAGGGGGGTGTACGAGCAGTACTTC. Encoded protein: CATSAGTERGVYEQYF.